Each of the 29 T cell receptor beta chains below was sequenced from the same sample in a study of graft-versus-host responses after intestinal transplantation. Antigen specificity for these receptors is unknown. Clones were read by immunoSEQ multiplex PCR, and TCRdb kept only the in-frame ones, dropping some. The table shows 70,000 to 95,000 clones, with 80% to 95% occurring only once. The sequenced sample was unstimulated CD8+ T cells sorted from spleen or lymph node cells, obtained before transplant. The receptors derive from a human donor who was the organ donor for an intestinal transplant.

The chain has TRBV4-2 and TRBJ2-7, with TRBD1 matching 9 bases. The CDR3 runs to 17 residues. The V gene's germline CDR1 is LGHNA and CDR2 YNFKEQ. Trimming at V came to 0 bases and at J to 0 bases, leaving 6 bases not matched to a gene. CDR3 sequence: CASSQEVGTGSSYEQYF. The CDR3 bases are TGTGCCAGCAGCCAAGAGGTTGGGACAGGGAGCTCCTACGAGCAGTACTTC.

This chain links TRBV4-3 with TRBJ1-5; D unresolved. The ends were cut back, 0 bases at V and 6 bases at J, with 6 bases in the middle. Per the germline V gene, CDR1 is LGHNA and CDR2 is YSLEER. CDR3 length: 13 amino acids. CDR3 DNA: TGCGCCAGCAGCCAAGAGCGGGGTCAGCCCCAGCATTTT. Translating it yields CASSQERGQPQHF.

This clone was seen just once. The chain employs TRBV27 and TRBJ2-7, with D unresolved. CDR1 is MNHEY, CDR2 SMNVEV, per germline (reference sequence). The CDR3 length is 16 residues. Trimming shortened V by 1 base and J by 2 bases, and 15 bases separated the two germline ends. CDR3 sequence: CASSLFGHEWAYEQYF. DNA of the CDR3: TGTGCCAGCAGTTTATTTGGGCACGAGTGGGCCTACGAGCAGTACTTC.

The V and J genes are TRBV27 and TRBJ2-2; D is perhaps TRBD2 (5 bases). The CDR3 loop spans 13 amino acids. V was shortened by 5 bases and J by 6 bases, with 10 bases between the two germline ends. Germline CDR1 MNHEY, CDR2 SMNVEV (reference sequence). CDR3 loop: CASSLSGPGELFF. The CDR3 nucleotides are TGTGCCAGCAGTCTAAGCGGTCCCGGGGAGCTGTTTTTT.

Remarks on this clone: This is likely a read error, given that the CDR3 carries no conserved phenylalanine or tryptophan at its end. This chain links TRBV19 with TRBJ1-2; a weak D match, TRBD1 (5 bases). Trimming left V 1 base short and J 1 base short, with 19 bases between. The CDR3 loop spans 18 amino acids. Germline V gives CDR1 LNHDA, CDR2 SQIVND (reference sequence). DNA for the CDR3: TGTGCCAGTAGTATAGCCCTGTGGCAGGGACTCAATAACTATGGCTACACCCTC. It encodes CASSIALWQGLNNYGYTL.

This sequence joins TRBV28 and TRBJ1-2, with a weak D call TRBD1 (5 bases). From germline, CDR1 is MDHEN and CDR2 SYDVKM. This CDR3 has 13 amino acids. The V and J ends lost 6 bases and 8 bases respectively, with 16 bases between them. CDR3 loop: CASSRAGLRGYTF. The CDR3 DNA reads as TGTGCCAGCAGCAGAGCAGGGCTTAGGGGCTACACCTTC.

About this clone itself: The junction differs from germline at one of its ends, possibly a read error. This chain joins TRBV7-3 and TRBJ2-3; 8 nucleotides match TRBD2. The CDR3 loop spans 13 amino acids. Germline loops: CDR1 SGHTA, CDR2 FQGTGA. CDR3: CASSLNGPGLAHF. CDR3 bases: TGTGCCAGCAGCTTAAATGGACCAGGACTAGCCCATTTT.

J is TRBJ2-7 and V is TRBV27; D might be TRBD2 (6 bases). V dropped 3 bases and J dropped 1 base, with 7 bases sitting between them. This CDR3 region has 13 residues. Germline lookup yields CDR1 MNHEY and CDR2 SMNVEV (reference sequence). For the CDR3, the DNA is TGTGCCAGCAGTTTTAGCGGTTCCTACGAGCAGTACTTC. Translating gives CASSFSGSYEQYF.

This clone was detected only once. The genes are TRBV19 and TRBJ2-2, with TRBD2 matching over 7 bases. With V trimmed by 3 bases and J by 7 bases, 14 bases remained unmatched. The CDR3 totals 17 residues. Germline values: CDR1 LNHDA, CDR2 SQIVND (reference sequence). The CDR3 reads CASSMLVGLVLSGELFF. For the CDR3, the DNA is TGTGCCAGTAGTATGCTAGTAGGACTAGTCTTGAGCGGGGAGCTGTTTTTT.

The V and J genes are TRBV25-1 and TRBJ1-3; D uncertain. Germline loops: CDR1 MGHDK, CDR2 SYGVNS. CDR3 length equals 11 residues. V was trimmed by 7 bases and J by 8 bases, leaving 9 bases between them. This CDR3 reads CASIRGDTIYF. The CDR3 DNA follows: TGTGCCAGCATACGAGGAGACACCATATATTTT.

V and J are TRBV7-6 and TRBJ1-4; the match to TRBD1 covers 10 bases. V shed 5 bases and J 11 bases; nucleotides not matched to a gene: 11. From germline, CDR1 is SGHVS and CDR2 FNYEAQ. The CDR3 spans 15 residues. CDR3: CASSTTTGGLKKLFF. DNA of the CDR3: TGTGCCAGCAGCACTACGACAGGGGGCCTTAAGAAACTGTTTTTT.

CDR3 coding DNA: TGTGCCAGCAGACGCCGACAGGATTTGGACTATGGCTACACCTTC. Protein product: CASRRRQDLDYGYTF. The rearrangement joins TRBV27 to TRBJ1-2, with D perhaps TRBD1 (6 bases). The V end lost 6 bases, the J end lost 3 bases, and 17 bases lay between the germline ends. CDR1 is MNHEY and CDR2 is SMNVEV in the germline V gene (reference sequence). The CDR3 length is 15 residues.

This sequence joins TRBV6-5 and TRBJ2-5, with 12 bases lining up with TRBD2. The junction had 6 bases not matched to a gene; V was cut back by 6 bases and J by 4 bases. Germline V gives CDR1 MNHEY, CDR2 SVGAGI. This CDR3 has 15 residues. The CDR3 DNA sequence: TGTGCCAGCAGCCGACTAGCGGGAGTAGGAGAGACCCAGTACTTC. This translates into CASSRLAGVGETQYF.

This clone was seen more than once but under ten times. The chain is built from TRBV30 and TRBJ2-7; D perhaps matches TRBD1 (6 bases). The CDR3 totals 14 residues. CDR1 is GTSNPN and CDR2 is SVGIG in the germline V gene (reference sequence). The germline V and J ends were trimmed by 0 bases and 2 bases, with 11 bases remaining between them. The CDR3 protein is CAWSVGGHPYEQYF. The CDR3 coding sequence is TGTGCCTGGAGTGTAGGGGGACATCCCTACGAGCAGTACTTC.

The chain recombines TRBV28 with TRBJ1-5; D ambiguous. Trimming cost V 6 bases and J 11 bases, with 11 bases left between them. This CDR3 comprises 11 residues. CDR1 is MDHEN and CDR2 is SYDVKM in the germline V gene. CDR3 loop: CASSPSRSQHF. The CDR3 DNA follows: TGTGCCAGCAGCCCTTCCAGGTCCCAGCATTTT.

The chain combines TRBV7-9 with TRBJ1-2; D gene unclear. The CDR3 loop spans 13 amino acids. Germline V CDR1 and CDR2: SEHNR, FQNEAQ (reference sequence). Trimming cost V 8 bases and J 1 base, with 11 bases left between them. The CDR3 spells CASRAALNYGYTF. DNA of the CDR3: TGTGCCAGCCGCGCGGCACTTAACTATGGCTACACCTTC.

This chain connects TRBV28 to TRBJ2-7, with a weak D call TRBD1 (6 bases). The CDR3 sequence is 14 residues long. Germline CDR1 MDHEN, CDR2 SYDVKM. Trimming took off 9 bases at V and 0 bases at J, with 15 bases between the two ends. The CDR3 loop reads CARERTAVSYEQYF. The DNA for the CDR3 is TGTGCCAGGGAAAGGACAGCCGTCTCCTACGAGCAGTACTTC.

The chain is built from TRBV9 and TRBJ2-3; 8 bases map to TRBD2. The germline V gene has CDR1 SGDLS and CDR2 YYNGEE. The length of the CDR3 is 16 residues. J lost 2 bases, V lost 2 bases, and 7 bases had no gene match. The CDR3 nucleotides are TGTGCCAGCAGCGTCGGACTAGCCTATTTCACAGATACGCAGTATTTT. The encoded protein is CASSVGLAYFTDTQYF.

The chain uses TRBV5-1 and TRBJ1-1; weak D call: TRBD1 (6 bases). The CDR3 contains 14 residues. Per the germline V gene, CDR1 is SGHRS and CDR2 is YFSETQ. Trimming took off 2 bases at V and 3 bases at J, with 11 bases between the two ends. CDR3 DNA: TGCGCCAGCAGCTTTGGGGGCTGGGACACTGAAGCTTTCTTT. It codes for CASSFGGWDTEAFF.

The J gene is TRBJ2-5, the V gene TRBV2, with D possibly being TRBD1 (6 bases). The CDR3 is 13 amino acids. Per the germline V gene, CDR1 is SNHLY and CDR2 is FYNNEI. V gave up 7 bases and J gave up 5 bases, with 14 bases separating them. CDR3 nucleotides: TGTGCCAGCATCAGGGGAAATACGGAGACCCAGTACTTC. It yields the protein CASIRGNTETQYF.

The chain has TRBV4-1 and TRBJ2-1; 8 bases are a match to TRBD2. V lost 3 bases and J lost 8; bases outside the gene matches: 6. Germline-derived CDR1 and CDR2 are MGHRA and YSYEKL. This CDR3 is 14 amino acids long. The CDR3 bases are TGCGCCAGCAGCCACGGGAGGGGGGGGGATGAGCAGTTCTTC. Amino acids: CASSHGRGGDEQFF.

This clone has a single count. As DNA, the CDR3 is TGTGCCAGCAGTTGGACAGGGAACTACGAGCAGTACTTC. Protein sequence: CASSWTGNYEQYF. V gene TRBV27 combines with J gene TRBJ2-7; 8 positions match TRBD1. From germline, CDR1 is MNHEY and CDR2 SMNVEV (reference sequence). With 4 bases clipped from V and 3 bases from J, the junction kept 2 bases outside the gene matches. This CDR3 is 13 amino acids long.

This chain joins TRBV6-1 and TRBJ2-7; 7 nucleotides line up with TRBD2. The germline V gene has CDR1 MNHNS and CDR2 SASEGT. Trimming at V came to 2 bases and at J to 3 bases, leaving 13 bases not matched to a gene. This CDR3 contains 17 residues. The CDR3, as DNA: TGTGCCAGCAGTGAAAAACGGAGATGGGAGGGGTACTACGAGCAGTACTTC. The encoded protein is CASSEKRRWEGYYEQYF.

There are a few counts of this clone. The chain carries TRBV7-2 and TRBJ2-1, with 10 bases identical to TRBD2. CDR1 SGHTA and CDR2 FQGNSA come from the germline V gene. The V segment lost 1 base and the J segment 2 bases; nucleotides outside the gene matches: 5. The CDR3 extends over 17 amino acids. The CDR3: CASSLVGSGRTYNEQFF. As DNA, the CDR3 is TGTGCCAGCAGCTTAGTAGGTAGCGGGAGGACCTACAATGAGCAGTTCTTC. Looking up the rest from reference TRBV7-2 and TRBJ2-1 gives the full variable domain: GAGVSQSPSNKVTEKGKDVELRCDPISGHTALYWYRQSLGQGLEFLIYFQGNSAPDKSGLPSDRFSAERTGGSVSTLTIQRTQQEDSAVYLCASSLVGSGRTYNEQFFGPGTRLTVL.

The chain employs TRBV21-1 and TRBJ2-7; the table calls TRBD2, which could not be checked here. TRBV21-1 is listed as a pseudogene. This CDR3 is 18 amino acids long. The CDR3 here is CASSQPGLALWTPYEQYF. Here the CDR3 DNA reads TGTGCCAGCAGCCAACCGGGACTAGCCCTTTGGACCCCCTACGAGCAGTACTTC.

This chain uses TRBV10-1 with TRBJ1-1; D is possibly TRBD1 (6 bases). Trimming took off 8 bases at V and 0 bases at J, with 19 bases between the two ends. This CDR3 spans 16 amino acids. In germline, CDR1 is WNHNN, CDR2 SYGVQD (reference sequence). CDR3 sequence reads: CASGKTGVHMNTEAFF. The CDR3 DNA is TGCGCCAGCGGGAAGACAGGCGTCCACATGAACACTGAAGCTTTCTTT.

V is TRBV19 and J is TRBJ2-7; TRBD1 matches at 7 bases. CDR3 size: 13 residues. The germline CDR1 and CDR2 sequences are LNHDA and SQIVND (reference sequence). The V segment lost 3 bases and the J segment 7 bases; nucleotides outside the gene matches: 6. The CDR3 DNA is TGTGCCAGTAGTATCGGGACAGCGCTTGAGCAGTACTTC. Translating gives CASSIGTALEQYF.

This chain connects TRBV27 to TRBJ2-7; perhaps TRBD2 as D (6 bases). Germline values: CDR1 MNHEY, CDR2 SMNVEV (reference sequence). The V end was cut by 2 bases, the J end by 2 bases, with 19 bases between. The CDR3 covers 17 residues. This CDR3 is CASSLVPPRGRPYEQYF. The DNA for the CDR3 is TGTGCCAGCAGTTTAGTTCCCCCGAGAGGGAGGCCCTACGAGCAGTACTTC.

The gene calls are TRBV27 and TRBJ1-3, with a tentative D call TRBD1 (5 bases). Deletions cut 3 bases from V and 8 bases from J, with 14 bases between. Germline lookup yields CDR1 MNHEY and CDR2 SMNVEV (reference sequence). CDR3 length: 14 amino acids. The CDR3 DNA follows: TGTGCCAGCAGTTTGATCAGGGCTCGGCACACCATATATTTT. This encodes CASSLIRARHTIYF.